The rows below give T cell receptor beta chains drawn from one sample of a study of PD-1 blockade in classical Hodgkin lymphoma. Profiled with immunoSEQ multiplex PCR; TCRdb holds only in-frame clones, not every one. This sample has roughly 24,000 clones, with roughly 80% found just once. The sample in question was peripheral blood mononuclear cells (PBMCs), obtained before the second cycle of nivolumab. The receptors were gathered from a human donor with classical Hodgkin lymphoma. CDR3s include the opening cysteine and the closing phenylalanine or tryptophan. The order of the fields is CDR3 protein, CDR3 DNA, J gene, clone size, D gene, V gene, CDR3 length. The D gene is left open where the match is weak. Size is omitted from some rows. Given values are once, few, many or a class for expanded clones.

CDR3 protein: CASSFNRGQETQYF
CDR3 DNA: TGTGCCAGCAGCTTCAACAGGGGGCAAGAGACCCAGTACTTC
J gene: TRBJ2-5
clone size: .
D gene: TRBD1
V gene: TRBV7-2
CDR3 length: 14

CDR3 protein: CAISESRVRNEQYF
CDR3 DNA: TGTGCCATCAGTGAGTCAAGGGTTCGGAACGAGCAGTACTTC
J gene: TRBJ2-7
clone size: .
D gene: .
V gene: TRBV10-3
CDR3 length: 14

CDR3 protein: CASSETGRGTEAFF
CDR3 DNA: TGTGCCAGCAGTGAGACAGGGCGGGGCACTGAAGCTTTCTTT
J gene: TRBJ1-1
clone size: .
D gene: TRBD1
V gene: TRBV6-1
CDR3 length: 14

CDR3 protein: CASSQLAGGFEQYF
CDR3 DNA: TGTGCCAGCAGTCAACTAGCGGGGGGTTTCGAGCAGTACTTC
J gene: TRBJ2-7
clone size: .
D gene: TRBD2
V gene: TRBV28
CDR3 length: 14

CDR3 protein: CASSPIWGQETQYF
CDR3 DNA: TGTGCCAGCAGTCCCATATGGGGGCAAGAGACCCAGTACTTC
J gene: TRBJ2-5
clone size: .
D gene: .
V gene: TRBV27
CDR3 length: 14

CDR3 protein: CASSVGQGWWGEMNTEAFF
CDR3 DNA: TGTGCCAGCAGCGTGGGACAGGGGTGGTGGGGGGAGATGAACACTGAAGCTTTCTTT
J gene: TRBJ1-1
clone size: once
D gene: TRBD1
V gene: TRBV11-2
CDR3 length: 19

CDR3 protein: CASSVGGYGYTF
CDR3 DNA: TGTGCCAGCAGCGTAGGGGGCTATGGCTACACCTTC
J gene: TRBJ1-2
clone size: .
D gene: .
V gene: TRBV7-9
CDR3 length: 12

CDR3 protein: CASSFSPGRGANTEAFF
CDR3 DNA: TGTGCCAGCAGCTTTTCACCGGGACGAGGGGCGAACACTGAAGCTTTCTTT
J gene: TRBJ1-1
clone size: .
D gene: .
V gene: TRBV11-2
CDR3 length: 17

CDR3 protein: CASSLAGGADTQYF
CDR3 DNA: TGCGCCAGCAGCTTAGCGGGGGGCGCAGATACGCAGTATTTT
J gene: TRBJ2-3
clone size: .
D gene: TRBD2
V gene: TRBV5-1
CDR3 length: 14

CDR3 protein: CASSSPIEIRTEGYGYTF
CDR3 DNA: TGTGCCAGCAGTTCTCCCATCGAGATCAGGACAGAGGGCTATGGCTACACCTTC
J gene: TRBJ1-2
clone size: .
D gene: .
V gene: TRBV28
CDR3 length: 18

CDR3 protein: CASSQVRATNEKLFF
CDR3 DNA: TGCGCCAGCAGCCAAGTGAGGGCTACTAATGAAAAACTGTTTTTT
J gene: TRBJ1-4
clone size: .
D gene: .
V gene: TRBV4-1
CDR3 length: 15

CDR3 protein: CASSLSGYNEKLFF
CDR3 DNA: TGCGCCAGCAGCTTGTCGGGGTATAATGAAAAACTGTTTTTT
J gene: TRBJ1-4
clone size: once
D gene: .
V gene: TRBV5-1
CDR3 length: 14

CDR3 protein: CASREPGGEAFF
CDR3 DNA: TGTGCCAGCAGAGAACCTGGGGGTGAAGCTTTCTTT
J gene: TRBJ1-1
clone size: medium-sized
D gene: .
V gene: TRBV7-9
CDR3 length: 12

CDR3 protein: CASGDSTDTQYF
CDR3 DNA: TGTGCCAGTGGGGATAGCACAGATACGCAGTATTTT
J gene: TRBJ2-3
clone size: .
D gene: .
V gene: TRBV11-3
CDR3 length: 12

CDR3 protein: CASSRDRLTGANVLTF
CDR3 DNA: TGTGCCAGCAGCCGGGACAGGTTGACTGGGGCCAACGTCCTGACTTTC
J gene: TRBJ2-6
clone size: few
D gene: TRBD1
V gene: TRBV2
CDR3 length: 16

CDR3 protein: CASSQQTRGQGNYYTF
CDR3 DNA: TGTGCCAGCAGCCAACAAACCCGGGGACAGGGAAATTACTACACCTTC
J gene: TRBJ1-2
clone size: .
D gene: TRBD1
V gene: TRBV14
CDR3 length: 16

CDR3 protein: CASSRDSSSGNTIYF
CDR3 DNA: TGTGCTAGCAGCCGTGACAGTTCCTCTGGAAACACCATATATTTT
J gene: TRBJ1-3
clone size: .
D gene: .
V gene: TRBV7-7
CDR3 length: 15

CDR3 protein: CASSERGTGELFF
CDR3 DNA: TGTGCCAGCAGTGAACGGGGCACCGGGGAGCTGTTTTTT
J gene: TRBJ2-2
clone size: .
D gene: .
V gene: TRBV2
CDR3 length: 13

CDR3 protein: CAWSSDGHSNQPQHF
CDR3 DNA: TGTGCCTGGAGTTCCGACGGGCATAGCAATCAGCCCCAGCATTTT
J gene: TRBJ1-5
clone size: .
D gene: .
V gene: TRBV30
CDR3 length: 15

CDR3 protein: CASRDPSIYGYTF
CDR3 DNA: TGTGCCAGCAGGGACCCATCTATCTATGGCTACACCTTC
J gene: TRBJ1-2
clone size: .
D gene: .
V gene: TRBV6-9
CDR3 length: 13

CDR3 protein: CAISDITGELFF
CDR3 DNA: TGTGCCATCAGTGATATCACCGGGGAGCTGTTTTTT
J gene: TRBJ2-2
clone size: .
D gene: .
V gene: TRBV10-3
CDR3 length: 12

CDR3 protein: CATSRDGDVVGPSNQPQHF
CDR3 DNA: TGTGCCACCAGCAGAGATGGGGATGTGGTGGGGCCTAGCAATCAGCCCCAGCATTTT
J gene: TRBJ1-5
clone size: once
D gene: .
V gene: TRBV15
CDR3 length: 19

CDR3 protein: CASSPAFRRGGSYEQYF
CDR3 DNA: TGTGCCAGCAGCCCTGCTTTCCGTCGCGGGGGTAGTTACGAGCAGTACTTC
J gene: TRBJ2-7
clone size: few
D gene: TRBD2
V gene: TRBV11-2
CDR3 length: 17

CDR3 protein: CAWRVYTEAFF
CDR3 DNA: TGTGCCTGGCGAGTTTACACTGAAGCTTTCTTT
J gene: TRBJ1-1
clone size: .
D gene: .
V gene: TRBV30
CDR3 length: 11

CDR3 protein: CASSFGTGPNSPLHF
CDR3 DNA: TGTGCCAGCAGCTTCGGGACAGGGCCGAATTCACCCCTCCACTTT
J gene: TRBJ1-6
clone size: .
D gene: TRBD1
V gene: TRBV7-2
CDR3 length: 15

CDR3 protein: CASRRAAGGPYEQYF
CDR3 DNA: TGTGCCAGCAGGAGGGCGGCGGGGGGGCCCTACGAGCAGTACTTC
J gene: TRBJ2-7
clone size: few
D gene: TRBD2
V gene: TRBV7-2
CDR3 length: 15

CDR3 protein: CASSLDSSGGSYNEQFF
CDR3 DNA: TGTGCCAGCAGCCTAGATTCTAGCGGGGGGTCCTACAATGAGCAGTTCTTC
J gene: TRBJ2-1
clone size: few
D gene: TRBD2
V gene: TRBV4-2
CDR3 length: 17

CDR3 protein: CASSGGGGQETQYF
CDR3 DNA: TGTGCCAGCAGTGGAGGGGGGGGCCAAGAGACCCAGTACTTC
J gene: TRBJ2-5
clone size: .
D gene: .
V gene: TRBV6-1
CDR3 length: 14